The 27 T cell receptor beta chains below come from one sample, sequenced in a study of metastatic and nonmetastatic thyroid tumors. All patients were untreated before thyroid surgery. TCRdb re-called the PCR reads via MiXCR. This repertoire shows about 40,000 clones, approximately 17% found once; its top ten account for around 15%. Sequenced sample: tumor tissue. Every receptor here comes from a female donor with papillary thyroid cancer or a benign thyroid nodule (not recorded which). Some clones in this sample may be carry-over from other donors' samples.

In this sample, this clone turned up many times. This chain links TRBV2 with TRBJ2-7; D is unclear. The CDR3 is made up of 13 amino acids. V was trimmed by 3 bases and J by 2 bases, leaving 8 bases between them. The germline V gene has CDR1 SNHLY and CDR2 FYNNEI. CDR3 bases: TGTGCCAGCAGTGATTACCCAGCCTACGAGCAGTACTTC. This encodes CASSDYPAYEQYF.

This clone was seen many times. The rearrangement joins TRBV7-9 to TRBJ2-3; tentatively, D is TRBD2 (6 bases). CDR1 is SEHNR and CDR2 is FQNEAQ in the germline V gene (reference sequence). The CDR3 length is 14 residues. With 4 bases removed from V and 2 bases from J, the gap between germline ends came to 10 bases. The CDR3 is CASSSRDFTDTQYF. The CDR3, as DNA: TGTGCCAGCAGCTCCCGGGACTTCACAGATACGCAGTATTTT.

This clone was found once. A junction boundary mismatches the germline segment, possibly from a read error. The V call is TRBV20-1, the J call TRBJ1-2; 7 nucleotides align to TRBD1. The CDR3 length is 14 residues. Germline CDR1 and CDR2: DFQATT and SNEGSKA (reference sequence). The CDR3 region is CSARPPQGNYGYTF. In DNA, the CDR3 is TGTAGTGCGAGACCCCCACAGGGGAACTATGGCTACACCTTC.

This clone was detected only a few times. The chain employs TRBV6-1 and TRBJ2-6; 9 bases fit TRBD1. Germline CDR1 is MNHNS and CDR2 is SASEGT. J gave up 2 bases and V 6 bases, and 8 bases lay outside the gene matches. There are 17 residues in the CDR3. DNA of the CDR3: TGTGCCAGCAGGGAACGGGACAGGGTTGCTGGGGCCAACGTCCTGACTTTC. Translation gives CASRERDRVAGANVLTF.

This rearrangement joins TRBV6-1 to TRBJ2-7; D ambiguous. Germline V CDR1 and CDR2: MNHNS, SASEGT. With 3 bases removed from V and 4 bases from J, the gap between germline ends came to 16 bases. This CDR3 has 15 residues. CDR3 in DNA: TGTGCCAGCAGTGACGCGGCCATCACCTCGTACGAGCAGTACTTC. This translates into CASSDAAITSYEQYF.

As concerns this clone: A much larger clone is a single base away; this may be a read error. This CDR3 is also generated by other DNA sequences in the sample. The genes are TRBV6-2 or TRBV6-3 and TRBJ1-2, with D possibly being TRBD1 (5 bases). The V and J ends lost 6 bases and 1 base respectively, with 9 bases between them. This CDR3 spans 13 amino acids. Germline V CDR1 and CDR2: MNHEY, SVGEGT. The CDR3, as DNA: TGTGCCAGCAGACAGGAGTATAACTATGGCTACACCTTC. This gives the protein CASRQEYNYGYTF.

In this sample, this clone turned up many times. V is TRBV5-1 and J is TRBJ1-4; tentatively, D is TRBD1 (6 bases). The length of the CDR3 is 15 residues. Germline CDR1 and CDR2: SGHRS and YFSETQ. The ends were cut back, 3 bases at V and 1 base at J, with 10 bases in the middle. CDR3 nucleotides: TGCGCCAGCAGCTACACAGGGTTAACTAATGAAAAACTGTTTTTT. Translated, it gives CASSYTGLTNEKLFF.

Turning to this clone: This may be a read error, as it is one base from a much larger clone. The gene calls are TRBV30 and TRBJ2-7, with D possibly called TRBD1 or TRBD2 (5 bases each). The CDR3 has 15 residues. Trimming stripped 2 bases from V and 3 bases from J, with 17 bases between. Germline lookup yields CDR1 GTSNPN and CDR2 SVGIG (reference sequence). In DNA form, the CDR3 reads TGTGCCTGGAGTAGGGGCAGGACTCCGTTCTACGAGCAGTACTTC. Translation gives CAWSRGRTPFYEQYF.

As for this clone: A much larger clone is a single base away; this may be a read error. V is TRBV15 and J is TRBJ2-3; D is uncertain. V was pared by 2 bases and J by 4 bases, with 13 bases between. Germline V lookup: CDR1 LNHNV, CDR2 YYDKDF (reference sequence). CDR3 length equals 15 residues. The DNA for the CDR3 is TGTGCCACCAGCAGACCCTCCCACAGCGCAGATACGCAGTATTTT. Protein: CATSRPSHSADTQYF.

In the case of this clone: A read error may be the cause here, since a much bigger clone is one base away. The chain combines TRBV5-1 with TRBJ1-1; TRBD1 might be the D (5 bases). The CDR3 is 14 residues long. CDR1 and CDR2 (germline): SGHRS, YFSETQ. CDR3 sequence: CANSSGPPNTEAFF. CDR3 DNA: TGCGCCAACAGCTCGGGACCTCCCAACACTGAAGCTTTCTTT. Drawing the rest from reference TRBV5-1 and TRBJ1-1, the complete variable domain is KAGVTQTPRYLIKTRGQQVTLSCSPISGHRSVSWYQQTPGQGLQFLFEYFSETQRNKGNFPGRFSGRQFSNSRSEMNVSTLELGDSALYLCANSSGPPNTEAFFGQGTRLTVV.

DNA for the CDR3: TGTGCCAGTAGTATAGGTGGGACAGGGGCAGGAGGGGCCAACGTCCTGACTTTC. Its translation is CASSIGGTGAGGANVLTF. The chain uses TRBV19 and TRBJ2-6, with 10 bases lining up with TRBD1. Losses at the gene ends were 1 base for V and 4 bases for J; bases not matched to a gene: 7. This CDR3 comprises 18 residues. Germline assignment: CDR1 LNHDA and CDR2 SQIVND (reference sequence).

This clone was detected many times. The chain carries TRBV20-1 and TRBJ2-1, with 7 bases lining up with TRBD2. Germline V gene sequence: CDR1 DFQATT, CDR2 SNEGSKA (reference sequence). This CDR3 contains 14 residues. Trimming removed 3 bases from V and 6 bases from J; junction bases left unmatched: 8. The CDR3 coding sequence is TGCAGTGCTAGTACTCCGGGGGGTCGCAATGAGCAGTTCTTC. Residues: CSASTPGGRNEQFF.

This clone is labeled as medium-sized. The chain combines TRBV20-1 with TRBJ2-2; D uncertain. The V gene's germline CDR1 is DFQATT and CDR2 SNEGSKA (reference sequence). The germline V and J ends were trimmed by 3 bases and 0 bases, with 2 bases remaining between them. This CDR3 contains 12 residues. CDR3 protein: CSASSNTGELFF. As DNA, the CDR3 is TGCAGTGCTAGTTCGAACACCGGGGAGCTGTTTTTT.

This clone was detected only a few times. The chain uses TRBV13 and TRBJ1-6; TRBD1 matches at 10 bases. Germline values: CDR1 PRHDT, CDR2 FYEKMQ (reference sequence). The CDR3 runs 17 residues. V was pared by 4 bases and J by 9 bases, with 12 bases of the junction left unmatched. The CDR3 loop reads CASSSRPGQGFASPLHF. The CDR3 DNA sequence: TGTGCCAGCAGCTCAAGGCCGGGACAGGGGTTCGCTTCACCCCTCCACTTT.

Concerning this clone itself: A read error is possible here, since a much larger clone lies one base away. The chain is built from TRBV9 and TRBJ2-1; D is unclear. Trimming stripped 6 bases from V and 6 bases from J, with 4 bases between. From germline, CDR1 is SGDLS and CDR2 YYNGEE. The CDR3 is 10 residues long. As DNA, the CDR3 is TGTGCCAGCATTGGCAATGAGCAGTTCTTC. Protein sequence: CASIGNEQFF.

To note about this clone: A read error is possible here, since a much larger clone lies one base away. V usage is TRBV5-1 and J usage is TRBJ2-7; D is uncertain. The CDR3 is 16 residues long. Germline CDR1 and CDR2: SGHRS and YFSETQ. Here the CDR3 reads CASGLEVFAVNAEQYF. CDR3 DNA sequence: TGCGCCAGCGGCTTGGAAGTGTTTGCCGTAAATGCCGAGCAGTACTTC.

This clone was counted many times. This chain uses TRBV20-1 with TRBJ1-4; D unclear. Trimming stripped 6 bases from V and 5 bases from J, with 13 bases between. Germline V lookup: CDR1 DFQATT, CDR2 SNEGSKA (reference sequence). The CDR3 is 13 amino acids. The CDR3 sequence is CSAERTGNEKLFF. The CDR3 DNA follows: TGCAGTGCGGAAAGGACTGGGAATGAAAAACTGTTTTTT.

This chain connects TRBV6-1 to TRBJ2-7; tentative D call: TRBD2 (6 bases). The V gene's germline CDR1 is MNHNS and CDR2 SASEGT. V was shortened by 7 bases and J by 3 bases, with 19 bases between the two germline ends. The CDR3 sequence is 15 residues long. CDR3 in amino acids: CASIRERVYFYEQYF. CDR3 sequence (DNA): TGTGCCAGCATCCGTGAGCGGGTTTACTTCTACGAGCAGTACTTC.

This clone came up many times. The CDR3 DNA sequence: TGTGCCAGCAGTGAAAACACAGGGGGCATTGGTGGAAACACCATATATTTT. Translating gives CASSENTGGIGGNTIYF. The chain has TRBV6-1 and TRBJ1-3; the match to TRBD1 covers 9 bases. The V gene's germline CDR1 is MNHNS and CDR2 SASEGT. The CDR3 spans 17 residues. With 2 bases clipped from V and 3 bases from J, the junction kept 8 bases outside the gene matches.

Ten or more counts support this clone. CDR3 bases: TGCAGTGCTAGGCCTTATCCCCCGGGCGAGCAGTACTTC. It encodes CSARPYPPGEQYF. The chain combines TRBV20-1 with TRBJ2-7; D gene unclear. V lost 3 bases and J lost 6, with 15 bases in between. Per the germline V gene, CDR1 is DFQATT and CDR2 is SNEGSKA (reference sequence). The CDR3 spans 13 residues.

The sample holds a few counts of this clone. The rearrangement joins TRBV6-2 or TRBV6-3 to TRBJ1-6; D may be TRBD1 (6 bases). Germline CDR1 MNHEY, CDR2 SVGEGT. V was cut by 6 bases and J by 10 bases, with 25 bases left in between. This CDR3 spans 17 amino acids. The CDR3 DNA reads TGTGCCAGCAGCCCAATCGGTCCGGGGGCCCAGCCGTCACCCCTCCACTTT. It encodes CASSPIGPGAQPSPLHF.

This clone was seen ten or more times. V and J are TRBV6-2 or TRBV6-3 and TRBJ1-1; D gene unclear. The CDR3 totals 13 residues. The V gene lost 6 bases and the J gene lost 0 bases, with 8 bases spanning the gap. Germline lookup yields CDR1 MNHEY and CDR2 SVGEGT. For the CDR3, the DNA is TGTGCCAGCAGAGAGGATATGAACACTGAAGCTTTCTTT. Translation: CASREDMNTEAFF.

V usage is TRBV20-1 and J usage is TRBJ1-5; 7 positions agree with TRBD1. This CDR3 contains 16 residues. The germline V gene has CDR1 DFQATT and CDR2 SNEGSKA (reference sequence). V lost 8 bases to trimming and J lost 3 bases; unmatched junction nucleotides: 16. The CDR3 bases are TGCAGTTCCGTCCCACAGGGGTCGGTCGCCAATCAGCCCCAGCATTTT. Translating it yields CSSVPQGSVANQPQHF.

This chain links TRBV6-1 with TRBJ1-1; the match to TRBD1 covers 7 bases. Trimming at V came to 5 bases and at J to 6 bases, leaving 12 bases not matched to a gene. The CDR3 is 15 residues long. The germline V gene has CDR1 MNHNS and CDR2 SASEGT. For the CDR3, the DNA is TGTGCCAGCAGTCGAGGGACAGCGACGGTTGCTGAAGCTTTCTTT. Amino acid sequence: CASSRGTATVAEAFF.

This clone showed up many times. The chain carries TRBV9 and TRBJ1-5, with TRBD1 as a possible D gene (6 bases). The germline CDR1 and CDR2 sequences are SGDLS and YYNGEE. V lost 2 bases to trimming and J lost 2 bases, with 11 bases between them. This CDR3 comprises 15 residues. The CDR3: CASSVTGTGNQPQHF. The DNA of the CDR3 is TGTGCCAGCAGCGTTACAGGGACGGGCAATCAGCCCCAGCATTTT.

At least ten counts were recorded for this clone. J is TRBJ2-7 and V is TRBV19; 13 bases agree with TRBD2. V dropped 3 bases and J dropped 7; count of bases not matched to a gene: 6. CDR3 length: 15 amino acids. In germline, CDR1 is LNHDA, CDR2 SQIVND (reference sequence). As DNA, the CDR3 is TGTGCCAGTAGTATGGTCGGACTAGCGGGAGAGGAGCAGTACTTC. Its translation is CASSMVGLAGEEQYF.

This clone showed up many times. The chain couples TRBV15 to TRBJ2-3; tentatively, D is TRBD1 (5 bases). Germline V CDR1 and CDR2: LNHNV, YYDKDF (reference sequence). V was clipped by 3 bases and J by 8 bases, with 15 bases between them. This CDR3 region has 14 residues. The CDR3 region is CATSRERGFRTQYF. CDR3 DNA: TGTGCCACCAGCAGGGAAAGGGGATTCCGTACGCAGTATTTT. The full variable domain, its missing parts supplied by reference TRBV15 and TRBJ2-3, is DAMVIQNPRYQVTQFGKPVTLSCSQTLNHNVMYWYQQKSSQAPKLLFHYYDKDFNNEADTPDNFQSRRPNTSFCFLDIRSPGLGDTAMYLCATSRERGFRTQYFGPGTRLTVL.